These 23 T cell receptor beta chains originate from one sample sequenced in a study of blood T cell repertoires in COVID-19. Libraries were prepared by immunoSEQ multiplex PCR; TCRdb keeps only in-frame clonotypes and omits some of them. This repertoire shows around 250,000 clones, roughly nine tenths found once; its top ten account for 0.95% to 1.5%. Material: PBMCs or T cells enriched from blood (not recorded which). Receptors were obtained from a human donor in a cohort exposed to, infected with or recovered from COVID-19 (not recorded which). The donor label of this sample is uncertain.

The V call is TRBV28, the J call TRBJ2-5; TRBD2 aligns across 8 bases. CDR1 is MDHEN and CDR2 is SYDVKM in the germline V gene. Unmatched junction bases numbered 11, after V lost 8 bases and J lost 3 bases. The length of the CDR3 is 15 residues. As DNA, the CDR3 is TGTGCCAGCCTCCTCCTTCGGGGGGGGAAAGAGACCCAGTACTTC. This gives the protein CASLLLRGGKETQYF.

The chain couples TRBV6-4 to TRBJ1-2; 7 bases are shared with TRBD1. V was pared by 5 bases and J by 5 bases, with 8 bases of the junction left unmatched. Germline CDR1 and CDR2: MRHNA and SNTAGT. The CDR3 is 14 residues long. This chain's CDR3 is CASSRTGAAYGYTF. DNA for the CDR3: TGTGCCAGCAGTCGAACAGGGGCGGCTTATGGCTACACCTTC.

This clone was recorded at least ten times. The chain employs TRBV3-1 (or the pseudogene TRBV3-2) and TRBJ2-3, with D perhaps TRBD2 (5 bases). The CDR3 has 15 residues. Germline V CDR1 and CDR2: LGHDT, YNNKEL (reference sequence). The ends were cut back, 1 base at V and 6 bases at J, with 14 bases in the middle. The CDR3 DNA sequence: TGTGCCAGCAGCCAAGGAATCACTAGTGGGGATACGCAGTATTTT. It codes for CASSQGITSGDTQYF.

The genes are TRBV3-1 (or the pseudogene TRBV3-2) and TRBJ1-6; TRBD1 aligns across 7 bases. Looked up from germline, CDR1 is LGHDT and CDR2 is YNNKEL (reference sequence). The CDR3 length is 14 residues. Trimming at V came to 1 base and at J to 10 bases, leaving 4 bases not matched to a gene. CDR3 sequence (DNA): TGTGCCAGCAGCCAAGGACAGGGAAACTCACCCCTCCACTTT. Translated, it gives CASSQGQGNSPLHF.

The chain carries TRBV5-4 and TRBJ2-2, with TRBD1 matching 11 bases. V was pared by 5 bases and J by 3 bases, with 3 bases of the junction left unmatched. Looked up from germline, CDR1 is SGHNT and CDR2 is YYREEE (reference sequence). The CDR3 totals 15 residues. The CDR3 DNA reads as TGTGCCAGCAGTAAGGACAGGGGGCACACCGGGGAGCTGTTTTTT. Protein product: CASSKDRGHTGELFF.

The V and J genes are TRBV7-9 and TRBJ1-5; TRBD1 might be the D (6 bases). This CDR3 spans 18 amino acids. CDR1 and CDR2 from the germline V gene are SEHNR and FQNEAQ (reference sequence). The ends were cut back, 5 bases at V and 2 bases at J, with 22 bases in the middle. CDR3 protein: CASSLGQTRGDGNQPQHF. For the CDR3, the DNA is TGTGCCAGCAGCCTAGGACAGACTCGGGGGGATGGCAATCAGCCCCAGCATTTT.

J is TRBJ1-1 and V is TRBV18; maybe TRBD1 (5 bases). The CDR3 consists of 16 residues. Trimming left V 3 bases short and J 1 base short, with 15 bases between. Germline-derived CDR1 and CDR2 are KGHSH and LQKENI. CDR3 sequence reads: CASSPSGGKENTEAFF. The CDR3 DNA reads as TGTGCCAGCTCACCCTCGGGGGGTAAGGAGAACACTGAAGCTTTCTTT. The entire variable domain, with the rest obtained from reference TRBV18 and TRBJ1-1, is as follows: NAGVMQNPRHLVRRRGQEARLRCSPMKGHSHVYWYRQLPEEGLKFMVYLQKENIIDESGMPKERFSAEFPKEGPSILRIQQVVRGDSAAYFCASSPSGGKENTEAFFGQGTRLTVV.

The V gene is TRBV5-5, the J gene TRBJ2-2; maybe TRBD2 (6 bases). V was shortened by 0 bases and J by 1 base, with 10 bases between the two germline ends. CDR1 is SGHKS and CDR2 is YYEKEE in the germline V gene (reference sequence). The CDR3 spans 16 residues. The DNA for the CDR3 is TGTGCCAGCAGCTTGGGGAGGGGCCAGAACACCGGGGAGCTGTTTTTT. Translated, it gives CASSLGRGQNTGELFF.

V and J are TRBV5-8 and TRBJ1-2; TRBD1 aligns across 9 bases. The V and J ends lost 4 bases and 8 bases, in that order; junction bases with no gene match: 12. This CDR3 has 15 amino acids. The germline V gene encodes CDR1 SGHTS and CDR2 YDEGEE. CDR3 bases: TGTGCCAGCAGCCCCCAGACAGGGGGAGGGAACGGCTACACCTTC. Its protein product is CASSPQTGGGNGYTF. The full variable domain, completed using reference TRBV5-8 and TRBJ1-2, is EAGVTQSPTHLIKTRGQQATLRCSPISGHTSVYWYQQALGLGLQFLLWYDEGEERNRGNFPPRFSGRQFPNYSSELNVNALELEDSALYLCASSPQTGGGNGYTFGSGTRLTVV.

This clone has more than one count but fewer than ten. The chain employs TRBV30 and TRBJ1-2; the D gene is possibly TRBD1 (6 bases). Germline V CDR1 and CDR2: GTSNPN, SVGIG (reference sequence). Trimming left V 0 bases short and J 2 bases short, with 13 bases between. CDR3 length: 15 residues. The CDR3 nucleotides are TGTGCCTGGAGTGTACAGGGAGGGAAGAACTATGGCTACACCTTC. It specifies CAWSVQGGKNYGYTF.

As for this clone: This CDR3 is missing its conserved last phenylalanine or tryptophan, likely due to a read error. It is unclear where the CDR3 begins or ends on the DNA, so no DNA is shown, and the CDR3 is as TCRdb lists it. The chain recombines TRBV7-3 with TRBJ1-5. CDR1 is SGHTA and CDR2 is FQGTGA in the germline V gene. Termini included, the CDR3 measures 11 amino acids. The CDR3 here is CASSPRKDPSG.

The rearrangement uses TRBV19 and TRBJ1-2, with TRBD1 matching over 7 bases. The J segment lost 6 bases and the V segment lost 7 bases, leaving 14 bases of the junction unmatched. CDR3 length: 15 amino acids. Germline loops: CDR1 LNHDA, CDR2 SQIVND (reference sequence). The CDR3 loop is CASKPTGTGVHGYTF. CDR3 nucleotide sequence: TGTGCCAGTAAACCGACAGGGACCGGCGTTCATGGCTACACCTTC.

This chain uses TRBV5-1 with TRBJ2-3; 14 bases agree with TRBD2. V shed 4 bases and J 5 bases; nucleotides not matched to a gene: 24. CDR3 length: 22 amino acids. The germline V gene encodes CDR1 SGHRS and CDR2 YFSETQ. The CDR3 nucleotides are TGCGCCAGCAGCCCGAGACCCCTCTCGACTAGCGGGGGGGGTGCTCCAAAAGATACGCAGTATTTT. Translation: CASSPRPLSTSGGGAPKDTQYF.

This chain connects TRBV12-3 or TRBV12-4 to TRBJ2-1, with 7 nucleotides matching TRBD2. The CDR3 loop spans 13 amino acids. J was trimmed by 9 bases and V by 3 bases; bases with no gene match: 5. The CDR3 nucleotides read TGTGCCAGCAGTTTGTCTAGCGGTGGTGAGCAGTTCTTC. Its protein product is CASSLSSGGEQFF.

With respect to this clone: Other DNA sequences in this specimen translate into the identical CDR3. The rearrangement links TRBV5-1 to TRBJ1-2; D is uncertain. Germline V CDR1 and CDR2: SGHRS, YFSETQ. There are 12 residues in the CDR3. Between the trimmed V and J ends, which lost 4 bases and 8 bases, there was a span of 12 bases. In DNA, the CDR3 is TGCGCCAGCAGCCTGGAGCGGGCCGGCTACACCTTC. This codes for CASSLERAGYTF.

V usage is TRBV7-9 and J usage is TRBJ1-2; no reliable D call. V was shortened by 4 bases and J by 6 bases, with 9 bases between the two germline ends. The CDR3 runs 12 residues. Germline lookup yields CDR1 SEHNR and CDR2 FQNEAQ (reference sequence). CDR3 DNA: TGTGCCAGCAGCTACGAGCACCATGGCTACACCTTC. This sequence encodes CASSYEHHGYTF.

This clone was recorded a few times. The chain combines TRBV6-5 with TRBJ1-2, with D unclear. V was pared by 8 bases and J by 2 bases, with 6 bases between. CDR1 is MNHEY, CDR2 SVGAGI, per germline. The CDR3 spans 11 residues. The CDR3 nucleotides are TGTGCCAGCCTATTAAACTATGGCTACACCTTC. Translating it yields CASLLNYGYTF.

This clone was seen a few times. The chain combines TRBV2 with TRBJ1-5; TRBD1 is a possible D gene (5 bases). Trimming took off 0 bases at V and 2 bases at J, with 11 bases between the two ends. Per the germline V gene, CDR1 is SNHLY and CDR2 is FYNNEI. The CDR3 spans 16 residues. The CDR3 is CASSEALRGGNQPQHF. The CDR3 coding sequence is TGTGCCAGCAGTGAAGCGCTTCGGGGGGGCAATCAGCCCCAGCATTTT.

Comment on this clone: Other DNA variants within this sample encode the same CDR3. The rearrangement joins TRBV5-1 to TRBJ2-7, with a weak D call TRBD1 (5 bases). CDR3 size: 12 residues. Trimming cost V 4 bases and J 3 bases, with 8 bases left between them. Germline loops: CDR1 SGHRS, CDR2 YFSETQ. In DNA form, the CDR3 reads TGCGCCAGCAGCGGGCAGGGCTACGAGCAGTACTTC. It specifies CASSGQGYEQYF.

The gene calls are TRBV18 and TRBJ2-7, with 10 bases identical to TRBD2. The CDR3 length is 18 residues. Trimming took 0 bases from V and 6 from J; bases not matched to a gene: 14. CDR1 KGHSH and CDR2 LQKENI come from the germline V gene. The CDR3 sequence is CASSPPLRSGGGRSEQYF. In DNA, the CDR3 is TGTGCCAGCTCACCACCCCTGCGGAGCGGGGGGGGCCGTAGCGAGCAGTACTTC.

The chain links TRBV27 to TRBJ2-7; 8 nucleotides match TRBD1. CDR1 and CDR2 from the germline V gene are MNHEY and SMNVEV (reference sequence). This CDR3 contains 13 residues. After removal of 4 bases from V and 4 bases from J, the junction contained 3 bases not matched to a gene. For the CDR3, the DNA is TGTGCCAGCAGTTGGAACAGGGGGTACGAGCAGTACTTC. This translates into CASSWNRGYEQYF.

The DNA for the CDR3 is TGTGCCAGCAGCTTAGGGGCAGGGTTAGAGGAGACCCAGTACTTC. It encodes CASSLGAGLEETQYF. The V call is TRBV7-9, the J call TRBJ2-5; D is perhaps TRBD1 (5 bases). V was pared by 1 base and J by 5 bases, with 14 bases between. Germline values: CDR1 SEHNR, CDR2 FQNEAQ (reference sequence). The CDR3 is made up of 15 amino acids.

The chain carries TRBV7-8 and TRBJ2-5; 12 nucleotides match TRBD2. The CDR3 consists of 18 residues. Unmatched junction bases numbered 9, after V lost 2 bases and J lost 2 bases. CDR1 is SGHVS and CDR2 is FQNEAQ in the germline V gene. The DNA for the CDR3 is TGTGCCAGCAGCTTATCCTGGACTAGCGGGGCGAAACAAGAGACCCAGTACTTC. Translating it yields CASSLSWTSGAKQETQYF.